The rows below give T cell receptor beta chains drawn from one sample of a study of shared clonotypes between healthy human individuals. Sequencing was performed with immunoSEQ multiplex PCR; in TCRdb, only in-frame clones are kept and a portion is missing. This table holds about 1.5 million clones, approximately 98% found once. The sequenced sample was naive CD4+ T cells sorted from blood. The receptors shown here come from a man aged 25 to 45 in good health. The CDR3 runs from the conserved cysteine through the conserved F or W. A D gene is named only where the DNA matches it firmly. Clone size is stated in some rows and not others, as once, few, many or a class when expanded.

- | - | TRBJ1-5 | TRBV21-1 | CASSKGNREENSNQPQHF | TGTGCCAGCAGCAAAGGAAATAGGGAAGAAAATAGCAATCAGCCCCAGCATTTT
- | - | TRBJ1-1 | TRBV14 | CASSVQGISEAFF | TGTGCCAGCAGTGTTCAGGGAATATCAGAAGCTTTCTTT
TRBD1 | - | TRBJ1-5 | TRBV7-8 | CASSSSRDRFQPQHF | TGTGCCAGCAGCTCGTCCCGGGACAGGTTTCAGCCCCAGCATTTT
TRBD1 | - | TRBJ1-1 | TRBV5-6 | CASILKGTDTEAFF | TGTGCCAGCATTTTAAAAGGGACAGACACTGAAGCTTTCTTT
- | - | TRBJ2-7 | TRBV10-3 | CAISNQGFDEQYF | TGTGCCATCAGTAACCAGGGGTTTGACGAGCAGTACTTC
- | - | TRBJ2-1 | TRBV25-1 | CASSDDTYNEQFF | TGTGCCAGCAGTGACGACACTTACAATGAGCAGTTCTTC
TRBD1 | - | TRBJ1-1 | TRBV9 | CASRRGTANTEAFF | TGTGCCAGCAGGAGAGGGACAGCGAACACTGAAGCTTTCTTT
TRBD1 | - | TRBJ2-2 | TRBV7-6 | CASSRGQANTGELFF | TGTGCCAGCAGCAGGGGACAGGCGAACACCGGGGAGCTGTTTTTT
- | - | TRBJ2-3 | TRBV5-1 | CASSSLALGTDTQYF | TGCGCCAGCAGCTCTCTAGCACTCGGGACAGATACGCAGTATTTT
- | - | TRBJ2-5 | TRBV29-1 | CSHGGIGETQYF | TGCAGCCACGGTGGGATTGGAGAGACCCAGTACTTC
TRBD2 | - | TRBJ2-3 | TRBV19 | CASSWGLVTTDTQYF | TGTGCCAGTAGTTGGGGACTAGTCACCACAGATACGCAGTATTTT
- | - | TRBJ1-5 | TRBV28 | CAIHGPGGNQPQHF | TGTGCCATACACGGGCCGGGGGGCAATCAGCCCCAGCATTTT
- | - | TRBJ1-1 | TRBV7-2 | CASTPSGRMNTEAFF | TGTGCCAGCACCCCCTCGGGACGGATGAACACTGAAGCTTTCTTT
- | - | TRBJ1-3 | TRBV28 | CASSLTGNTIYF | TGTGCCAGCAGTTTAACCGGAAACACCATATATTTT
- | few | TRBJ2-7 | TRBV6-1 | CASSDRLPTRGRYEQYF | TGTGCCAGCAGTGACCGCCTCCCTACTAGGGGGAGATACGAGCAGTACTTC
TRBD1 | - | TRBJ2-2 | TRBV23-1 | CASSQMTGGNTGELFF | TGCGCCAGCAGTCAGATGACAGGGGGTAACACCGGGGAGCTGTTTTTT
TRBD2 | once | TRBJ2-7 | TRBV29-1 | CSVELAGLNEQYF | TGCAGCGTTGAGCTAGCGGGATTGAACGAGCAGTACTTC
- | - | TRBJ2-7 | TRBV5-5 | CASSPTGTYEQYF | TGTGCCAGCAGCCCAACCGGAACATACGAGCAGTACTTC
- | - | TRBJ2-7 | TRBV27 | CASSFLRQASSYEQYF | TGTGCCAGCAGTTTTCTTCGACAGGCCAGCTCCTACGAGCAGTACTTC
- | - | TRBJ1-1 | TRBV7-9 | CASSLRWTEAFF | TGTGCCAGCAGCTTGAGGTGGACTGAAGCTTTCTTT
- | - | TRBJ1-2 | TRBV28 | CASTPGAVGYTF | TGTGCCAGCACCCCGGGGGCCGTTGGCTACACCTTC
- | - | TRBJ1-1 | TRBV7-8 | CASSLNPGTKNTEAFF | TGTGCCAGCAGCTTAAATCCCGGGACAAAGAACACTGAAGCTTTCTTT
TRBD2 | once | TRBJ2-1 | TRBV5-1 | CASSPGVAGTYNEQFF | TGCGCCAGCAGCCCCGGGGTAGCGGGAACCTACAATGAGCAGTTCTTC
- | - | TRBJ2-1 | TRBV7-9 | CASSLIGPGAHEQFF | TGTGCCAGCAGCTTAATCGGGCCGGGCGCCCATGAGCAGTTCTTC
- | - | TRBJ1-1 | TRBV11-2 | CATGTTKRGEAFF | TGTGCCACCGGGACTACAAAACGAGGTGAAGCTTTCTTT
TRBD2 | - | TRBJ2-7 | TRBV5-4 | CASSFVRGTSGKMDEQYF | TGTGCCAGCAGCTTCGTGAGGGGGACTAGCGGGAAGATGGACGAGCAGTACTTC
TRBD1 | - | TRBJ2-5 | TRBV5-6 | CASRTGGETQYF | TGTGCCAGCCGGACAGGGGGGGAGACCCAGTACTTC
TRBD2 | - | TRBJ2-7 | TRBV7-9 | CASSLNGLATSPSWYF | TGTGCCAGCAGCTTAAACGGACTAGCGACGTCCCCGAGCTGGTACTTC
- | - | TRBJ2-5 | TRBV30 | CAWSAKETQYF | TGTGCCTGGAGTGCAAAAGAGACCCAGTACTTC
- | - | TRBJ2-3 | TRBV5-4 | CASSLRSDTQYF | TGTGCCAGCAGCTTACGGTCAGATACGCAGTATTTT
TRBD2 | - | TRBJ2-1 | TRBV10-1 | CASSSGLELHNEQFF | TGCGCCAGCAGTTCGGGACTAGAGCTCCACAATGAGCAGTTCTTC
- | - | TRBJ2-3 | TRBV11-2 | CASSLGEGVWDTQYF | TGTGCCAGCAGCCTAGGAGAGGGAGTATGGGATACGCAGTATTTT
TRBD1 | once | TRBJ2-7 | TRBV19 | CASSSNPDRGRIYEQYF | TGTGCCAGTAGTTCAAACCCGGACAGGGGGCGTATATACGAGCAGTACTTC
TRBD1 | - | TRBJ2-2 | TRBV7-6 | CASSLVYGTDNTGELFF | TGTGCCAGCAGCTTAGTTTACGGGACAGACAACACCGGGGAGCTGTTTTTT
TRBD1 | - | TRBJ2-7 | TRBV5-6 | CASSRDRVTEQYF | TGTGCCAGCAGCCGGGACAGGGTGACCGAGCAGTACTTC
- | - | TRBJ1-4 | TRBV5-1 | CASSLDRRATNEKLFF | TGCGCCAGCAGCTTGGACAGGAGAGCAACTAATGAAAAACTGTTTTTT
- | - | TRBJ2-5 | TRBV6-5 | CASSYSGIQETQYF | TGTGCCAGCAGTTACTCTGGGATACAAGAGACCCAGTACTTC
- | - | TRBJ2-1 | TRBV6-5 | CASSSAGGSYNEQFF | TGTGCCAGCAGTTCCGCAGGTGGGAGCTACAATGAGCAGTTCTTC
- | - | TRBJ2-7 | TRBV7-9 | CASSLIDRTAQPIKQYF | TGTGCCAGCAGCCTCATAGACCGGACAGCTCAACCTATTAAGCAGTACTTC
TRBD2 | - | TRBJ2-7 | TRBV7-2 | CASSSSGRAYEQYF | TGTGCCAGCAGCTCGAGCGGGAGGGCCTACGAGCAGTACTTC
- | - | TRBJ2-7 | TRBV4-2 | CASSPEGGTPTYEQYF | TGTGCCAGCAGCCCCGAGGGAGGGACACCAACCTACGAGCAGTACTTC
- | - | TRBJ2-2 | TRBV18 | CASSPSGDLLGMFF | TGTGCCAGCTCACCATCCGGGGACCTACTGGGCATGTTTTTT
- | - | TRBJ2-7 | TRBV25-1 | CASTPSGRRLYEQYF | TGTGCCAGCACCCCCAGCGGACGGAGGCTCTACGAGCAGTACTTC
TRBD2 | - | TRBJ2-7 | TRBV7-9 | CASSQGRRGLAGGPNEQYF | TGTGCCAGCAGTCAAGGTCGGCGGGGACTAGCGGGAGGGCCCAACGAGCAGTACTTC
TRBD1 | - | TRBJ2-2 | TRBV5-1 | CASSLATGGNTGELFF | TGCGCCAGCAGCTTGGCCACAGGGGGCAACACCGGGGAGCTGTTTTTT
TRBD1 | - | TRBJ2-3 | TRBV11-1 | CASSLDRGTDTQYF | TGTGCCAGCAGCCTGGACAGGGGCACAGATACGCAGTATTTT
- | - | TRBJ2-3 | TRBV27 | CASSAGGSPLYTDTQYF | TGTGCCAGCAGTGCAGGAGGGTCCCCTCTCTACACAGATACGCAGTATTTT
- | - | TRBJ1-5 | TRBV2 | CASSEALSGQPQHF | TGTGCCAGCAGTGAAGCGCTTTCGGGGCAGCCCCAGCATTTT
- | - | TRBJ2-3 | TRBV9 | CASSVVNNPTDTQYF | TGTGCCAGCAGCGTAGTTAACAACCCCACAGATACGCAGTATTTT
- | - | TRBJ2-1 | TRBV5-1 | CASSLGGKLSYNEQFF | TGCGCCAGCAGCTTAGGAGGGAAGTTATCCTACAATGAGCAGTTCTTC
- | - | TRBJ2-2 | TRBV7-6 | CASSTDFTGELFF | TGTGCCAGCAGCACGGATTTCACCGGGGAGCTGTTTTTT
- | - | TRBJ2-1 | TRBV7-2 | CASSFPSIAYNEQFF | TGTGCCAGCAGCTTTCCCTCGATAGCCTACAATGAGCAGTTCTTC
- | - | TRBJ2-3 | TRBV10-3 | CATAGGYGTDTQYF | TGTGCCACCGCTGGGGGCTACGGGACAGATACGCAGTATTTT
- | - | TRBJ1-5 | TRBV10-2 | CASSDLGEANQPQHF | TGCGCCAGCAGTGACCTCGGGGAGGCTAATCAGCCCCAGCATTTT
TRBD2 | - | TRBJ2-1 | TRBV7-9 | CASSPRPGGRGTYNEQFF | TGTGCCAGCAGCCCCCGGCCGGGCGGGAGGGGAACCTACAATGAGCAGTTCTTC
TRBD2 | - | TRBJ2-1 | TRBV7-9 | CASRLGDGGYNEQFF | TGTGCCAGCAGGTTAGGCGACGGGGGGTACAATGAGCAGTTCTTC
- | - | TRBJ1-1 | TRBV18 | CASSPSPRLSTEAFF | TGTGCCAGCTCACCCTCTCCCCGCTTAAGCACTGAAGCTTTCTTT